The 17 T cell receptor beta chains reported below all come from one sample, sequenced in a study of shared clonotypes between healthy human individuals. Generated by immunoSEQ multiplex PCR, the TCRdb table keeps only in-frame clones and is missing some. The repertoire consists of 800,000 or so clones, with 96% occurring once and the leading ten covering about 0.22%. Positively selected for CCR7, the CD45RO-negative cells used as naive CD8 cells excluded terminally differentiated effector memory CD45RA+ cells. The sample taken for sequencing was naive CD8+ T cells sorted from blood. These receptor sequences come from a man aged 30-40 years in good health.

The chain employs TRBV4-3 and TRBJ1-5; 8 nucleotides match TRBD1. Germline lookup yields CDR1 LGHNA and CDR2 YSLEER. Trimming took 0 bases from V and 2 from J; bases not matched to a gene: 6. CDR3 length equals 17 residues. The CDR3 region has the DNA TGCGCCAGCAGCCAAGATGCGCCGGGACAGGGCAATCAGCCCCAGCATTTT. Translating it yields CASSQDAPGQGNQPQHF.

The J gene is TRBJ2-5, the V gene TRBV7-3; the match to TRBD1 covers 7 bases. Germline-derived CDR1 and CDR2 are SGHTA and FQGTGA. The J segment lost 4 bases and the V segment lost 6 bases, leaving 5 bases of the junction unmatched. The CDR3 has 13 residues. The CDR3 DNA reads TGTGCCAGCAGTGGTTCAGGGGGAGAGACCCAGTACTTC. Translation: CASSGSGGETQYF.

The chain links TRBV9 to TRBJ2-7; maybe TRBD2 (6 bases). V was shortened by 0 bases and J by 4 bases, with 11 bases between the two germline ends. The CDR3 has 14 residues. Germline V CDR1 and CDR2: SGDLS, YYNGEE. CDR3 in DNA: TGTGCCAGCAGCGTAGCCGGGAGAGAGTACGAGCAGTACTTC. This translates into CASSVAGREYEQYF.

This chain links TRBV7-9 with TRBJ2-2; D remains unclear. CDR3 length: 16 amino acids. The germline gives CDR1 SEHNR, CDR2 FQNEAQ (reference sequence). The V end was cut by 5 bases, the J end by 0 bases, with 13 bases between. CDR3 coding DNA: TGTGCCAGCAGCCCACAGACACCCACGAACACCGGGGAGCTGTTTTTT. Translating gives CASSPQTPTNTGELFF. Together with reference TRBV7-9 and TRBJ2-2, the CDR3 gives the full variable domain: DTGVSQNPRHKITKRGQNVTFRCDPISEHNRLYWYRQTLGQGPEFLTYFQNEAQLEKSRLLSDRFSAERPKGSFSTLEIQRTEQGDSAMYLCASSPQTPTNTGELFFGEGSRLTVL.

This clone appeared once. The gene calls are TRBV7-8 and TRBJ1-1; D is unresolved. The germline CDR1 and CDR2 sequences are SGHVS and FQNEAQ. The CDR3 is 14 amino acids. Trimming took 5 bases from V and 4 from J, leaving 14 bases between them. CDR3 sequence (DNA): TGTGCCAGCAGCATCCTGAGGCAGACCACTGAAGCTTTCTTT. It translates to CASSILRQTTEAFF.

This clone was observed a single time. This sequence joins TRBV7-9 and TRBJ1-1; D is ambiguous. Trimming stripped 7 bases from V and 3 bases from J, with 12 bases between. Germline V lookup: CDR1 SEHNR, CDR2 FQNEAQ (reference sequence). This CDR3 is 13 amino acids long. As DNA, the CDR3 is TGTGCCAGCACCGCTCTCGGGGACACTGAAGCTTTCTTT. Translated: CASTALGDTEAFF.

CDR3 DNA sequence: TGTGCCAGTGCAGGGGGCTGGACCGGGGAGCTGTTTTTT. Its protein is CASAGGWTGELFF. This chain joins TRBV27 and TRBJ2-2; TRBD1 matches at 8 bases. The ends lost 9 bases at V and 5 bases at J; junction bases unmatched: 5. Germline V gene lookup returns CDR1 MNHEY and CDR2 SMNVEV (reference sequence). This CDR3 is built from 13 residues.

The chain combines TRBV15 with TRBJ2-7, with 11 bases matching TRBD2. This CDR3 is built from 16 residues. V was pared by 1 base and J by 7 bases, with 9 bases of the junction left unmatched. Looked up from germline, CDR1 is LNHNV and CDR2 is YYDKDF (reference sequence). CDR3 residues: CATSRVPSGRNFEQYF. The CDR3 coding sequence is TGTGCCACCAGCAGAGTTCCTAGCGGGAGGAATTTTGAGCAGTACTTC.

The V gene is TRBV2, the J gene TRBJ1-5; D gene unclear. The germline V and J ends were trimmed by 3 bases and 6 bases, with 9 bases remaining between them. This CDR3 has 13 residues. From germline, CDR1 is SNHLY and CDR2 FYNNEI. In DNA form, the CDR3 reads TGTGCCAGCAGTGAGACAAGGTTTCAGCCCCAGCATTTT. Residues: CASSETRFQPQHF. The variable domain in full, with the rest retrieved from reference TRBV2 and TRBJ1-5, is EPEVTQTPSHQVTQMGQEVILRCVPISNHLYFYWYRQILGQKVEFLVSFYNNEISEKSEIFDDQFSVERPDGSNFTLKIRSTKLEDSAMYFCASSETRFQPQHFGDGTRLSIL.

CDR3 coding DNA: TGTGCCAGCAGCTCTACAGGGGTCATCCGCCAGTTCTTC. Its translation is CASSSTGVIRQFF. This chain joins TRBV16 and TRBJ2-1; TRBD1 agrees at 7 bases. Germline assignment: CDR1 KGHSY and CDR2 FQNENV. The CDR3 spans 13 residues. The V gene end was trimmed by 5 bases and the J gene end by 13 bases; junction bases not matched to a gene: 11.

The chain uses TRBV5-1 and TRBJ2-5; 8 bases fit TRBD2. Germline lookup yields CDR1 SGHRS and CDR2 YFSETQ. V was clipped by 0 bases and J by 5 bases; unmatched bases: 3. There are 14 residues in the CDR3. The CDR3 coding sequence is TGCGCCAGCAGCTTGGCCAGCGGGGGCGAGACCCAGTACTTC. Protein sequence: CASSLASGGETQYF.

The chain couples TRBV9 to TRBJ2-3; TRBD2 matches at 11 bases. J lost 0 bases, V lost 3 bases, and 9 bases had no gene match. This CDR3 spans 18 amino acids. CDR1 is SGDLS, CDR2 YYNGEE, per germline. CDR3: CASSGSGRGGLSTDTQYF. CDR3 nucleotide sequence: TGTGCCAGCAGCGGTAGCGGGAGGGGGGGCCTTAGCACAGATACGCAGTATTTT. The full variable domain, with the rest looked up from reference TRBV9 and TRBJ2-3, is DSGVTQTPKHLITATGQRVTLRCSPRSGDLSVYWYQQSLDQGLQFLIQYYNGEERAKGNILERFSAQQFPDLHSELNLSSLELGDSALYFCASSGSGRGGLSTDTQYFGPGTRLTVL.

Points on this clone: Other DNA sequences of this sample code for an identical CDR3. The chain recombines TRBV7-9 with TRBJ2-7, with D perhaps matching TRBD2 (5 bases). The CDR3 is made up of 14 amino acids. Germline V CDR1 and CDR2: SEHNR, FQNEAQ (reference sequence). Between the trimmed V and J ends, which lost 1 base and 3 bases, there was a span of 10 bases. CDR3 residues: CASSLGGADYEQYF. CDR3 in DNA: TGTGCCAGCAGCTTAGGGGGAGCAGACTACGAGCAGTACTTC.

About this clone itself: Different DNA sequences within this sample yield the same CDR3. This chain uses TRBV11-2 with TRBJ2-7; D gene unclear. The length of the CDR3 is 11 residues. CDR1 and CDR2 (germline): SGHAT, FQNNGV. V was shortened by 1 base and J by 6 bases, with 4 bases between the two germline ends. CDR3 DNA: TGTGCCAGCAGCTTAGGGTCCGAGCAGTACTTC. Translating it yields CASSLGSEQYF.

CDR3 loop: CASSSRTGLWGGELFF. The DNA for the CDR3 is TGTGCCAGCAGTTCGCGGACAGGGTTGTGGGGCGGGGAGCTGTTTTTT. The chain employs TRBV27 and TRBJ2-2; 8 nucleotides align to TRBD1. J gave up 7 bases and V 4 bases, and 11 bases lay outside the gene matches. Germline loops: CDR1 MNHEY, CDR2 SMNVEV (reference sequence). CDR3 size: 16 residues.

This clone has a single count. This chain uses TRBV6-5 with TRBJ2-7; a possible D gene is TRBD1 (7 bases). From germline, CDR1 is MNHEY and CDR2 SVGAGI. V lost 0 bases, J lost 6 bases, and 15 bases lay in between. The CDR3 loop spans 15 amino acids. The CDR3 DNA follows: TGTGCCAGCAGTTACTCTTCAGGGGGAGGTCGCGAGCAGTACTTC. It is translated as CASSYSSGGGREQYF.

The J gene is TRBJ1-4, the V gene TRBV27; TRBD1 matches 8 bases. The junction had 5 bases not matched to a gene; V was cut back by 4 bases and J by 4 bases. The CDR3 is 15 residues long. Germline values: CDR1 MNHEY, CDR2 SMNVEV (reference sequence). The CDR3 coding sequence is TGTGCCAGCAGTTACGGACAGGGTATTAATGAAAAACTGTTTTTT. It is translated as CASSYGQGINEKLFF.